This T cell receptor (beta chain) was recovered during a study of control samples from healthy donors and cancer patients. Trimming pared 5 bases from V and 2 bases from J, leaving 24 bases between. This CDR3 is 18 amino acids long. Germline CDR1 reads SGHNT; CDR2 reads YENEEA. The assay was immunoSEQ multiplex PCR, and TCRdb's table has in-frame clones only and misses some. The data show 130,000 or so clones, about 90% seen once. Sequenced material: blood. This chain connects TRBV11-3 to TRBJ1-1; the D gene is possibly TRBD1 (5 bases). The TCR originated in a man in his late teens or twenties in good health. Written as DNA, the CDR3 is TGTGCCAGCAGCCGCGGGGACGTAGCCCTCCAGGTAAACACTGAAGCTTTCTTT. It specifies CASSRGDVALQVNTEAFF.